Here is one T cell receptor beta chain with its context. The antigen is not known. This sample was included in a study of T cell responses to AZD1222 COVID-19 vaccine. Findings and caveats of the study: Donors were largely white British and mainly female; clonal diversity was possibly underestimated. The repertoires were collected only after the peak T cell response. Only six people who got AZD1222 tested seropositive at baseline. Per reports, nearly half of all spike-specific TCRs target regions that are unmutated in variants.

Assay: immunoSEQ multiplex PCR; the TCRdb copy retains only in-frame clones and omits some. Of 120,000 to 150,000 clones listed, 80% to 95% are singletons. Germline values: CDR1 MGHRA, CDR2 YSYEKL. This CDR3 is built from 15 residues. J gave up 5 bases and V 3 bases, and 9 bases lay outside the gene matches. This chain joins TRBV4-1 and TRBJ2-5, with 7 bases aligning to TRBD1. The starting material was peripheral blood, obtained on day 0 of MenACWY control vaccination. This sequence was found in an adult in good health. The CDR3 DNA reads TGCGCCAGCAGCCACCGACAGGGCCAAGGGGAGACCCAGTACTTC. Translated: CASSHRQGQGETQYF.